The T cell receptor beta chain under discussion was sequenced for a study of response to subunit inactivated influenza vaccine. Study-level findings and limits: Authors proposed each seasonal influenza vaccination draws in few new T cells.

This CDR3 is 21 amino acids long. The ends were cut back, 0 bases at V and 0 bases at J, with 26 bases in the middle. Per the germline V gene, CDR1 is MNHEY and CDR2 is SVGEGT. A note on this clonotype: As yet, its antigen is unknown.

MiXCR was run by TCRdb on the RT-PCR reads, yielding one entry per CDR3 protein. The sample gives about 530,000 distinct CDR3 sequences, around 11% of which show up once; roughly 10% is in the top ten. Sample: PBMCs from blood, taken on the day of vaccination. The receptor's source is a man over 45 who received an inactivated influenza vaccine. The chain joins TRBV6-2 or TRBV6-3 to TRBJ1-1, with D perhaps TRBD1 (6 bases). CDR3 protein: CASSYSALGAWSRNMNTEAFF. Written as DNA, the CDR3 is TGTGCCAGCAGTTACTCGGCTTTGGGGGCGTGGTCGCGGAACATGAACACTGAAGCTTTCTTT.